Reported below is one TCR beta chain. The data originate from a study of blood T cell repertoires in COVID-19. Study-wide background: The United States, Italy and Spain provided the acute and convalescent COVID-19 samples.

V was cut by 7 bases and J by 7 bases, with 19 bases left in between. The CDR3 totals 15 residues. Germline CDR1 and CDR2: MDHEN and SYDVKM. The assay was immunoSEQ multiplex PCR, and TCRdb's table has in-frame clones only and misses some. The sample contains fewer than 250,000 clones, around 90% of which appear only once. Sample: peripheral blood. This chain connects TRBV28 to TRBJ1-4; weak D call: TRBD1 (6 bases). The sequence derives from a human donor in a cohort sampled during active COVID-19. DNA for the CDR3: TGTGCCAGCACCCCCGGGGGGGGCGTTTTTGAAAAACTGTTTTTT. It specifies CASTPGGGVFEKLFF.